A single TCR beta chain is shown here with its context. The target antigen is unknown. This CDR3 contains 13 residues. Germline V CDR1 and CDR2: WSHSY, SAAADI. V lost 3 bases and J lost 4, with 9 bases in between. This record comes from a study of cytomegalovirus exposure and HLA in healthy donors. General observations from the study: In an earlier analysis, about 87% or about 30%: the productive usage of most TCR beta V segments.

This PCR relied on a set of 60 Vbeta primers and 13 Jbeta primers. Sequencing used immunoSEQ multiplex PCR; TCRdb keeps in-frame clones, though not all of them. The table shows 110,000 or so clones, with approximately 77% occurring only once. The source of this sequence is a man in his fifties in good health and CMV-seropositive. This chain connects TRBV10-2 to TRBJ1-1, with TRBD1 as a possible D gene (5 bases). The sample was PBMCs. The CDR3, as DNA: TGCGCCAGCAGTGACAGGGTCGGCACTGAAGCTTTCTTT. The encoded protein is CASSDRVGTEAFF.